The 5 T cell receptor beta chains listed next were all sequenced from one sample in a study of technical replicates of blood from a few donors. Clones were sequenced by immunoSEQ multiplex PCR, and TCRdb holds only the in-frame ones, with some missing. The sample shows more than 65,000 clones, 90% to 95% of them seen only once. Sequenced sample: T cells isolated from PBMCs. These receptors originate from a human donor in good health.

This chain connects TRBV13 to TRBJ1-3; D may be TRBD1 (5 bases). CDR3 size: 14 residues. CDR1 and CDR2 (germline): PRHDT, FYEKMQ (reference sequence). V gave up 4 bases and J gave up 1 base, with 8 bases separating them. CDR3: CASSSTGSGNTIYF. The CDR3 coding sequence is TGTGCCAGCAGCTCCACAGGTTCTGGAAACACCATATATTTT.

The CDR3, as DNA: TGTGCCAGCAGCTTACCGGGCGGGAATCAGCCCCAGCATTTT. The encoded protein is CASSLPGGNQPQHF. The chain has TRBV7-9 and TRBJ1-5; D is ambiguous. Germline-derived CDR1 and CDR2 are SEHNR and FQNEAQ (reference sequence). This CDR3 region has 14 residues. Trimming cost V 2 bases and J 4 bases, with 9 bases left between them.

The J gene is TRBJ2-1, the V gene TRBV5-1, with 8 bases fitting TRBD2. J gave up 7 bases and V 3 bases, and 12 bases lay outside the gene matches. The length of the CDR3 is 16 residues. Per the germline V gene, CDR1 is SGHRS and CDR2 is YFSETQ. The CDR3 here is CASSSNPGLDGNEQFF. CDR3 DNA: TGCGCCAGCAGCTCAAACCCGGGACTAGATGGGAATGAGCAGTTCTTC.

The chain is built from TRBV5-1 and TRBJ1-5; 7 nucleotides agree with TRBD1. CDR3 length: 15 amino acids. J was trimmed by 5 bases and V by 4 bases; bases with no gene match: 9. The germline V gene has CDR1 SGHRS and CDR2 YFSETQ. The CDR3 DNA sequence: TGCGCCAGCAGCCGACAAGGGGGCGCGGATCAGCCCCAGCATTTT. It codes for CASSRQGGADQPQHF.

The gene calls are TRBV9 and TRBJ1-4; D is possibly TRBD1 (6 bases). Deletions cut 4 bases from V and 3 bases from J, with 16 bases between. The CDR3 is 16 amino acids. Per the germline V gene, CDR1 is SGDLS and CDR2 is YYNGEE. The CDR3 region is CASSLQGWSPNEKLFF. CDR3 nucleotide sequence: TGTGCCAGCAGCCTCCAGGGGTGGAGTCCTAATGAAAAACTGTTTTTT.